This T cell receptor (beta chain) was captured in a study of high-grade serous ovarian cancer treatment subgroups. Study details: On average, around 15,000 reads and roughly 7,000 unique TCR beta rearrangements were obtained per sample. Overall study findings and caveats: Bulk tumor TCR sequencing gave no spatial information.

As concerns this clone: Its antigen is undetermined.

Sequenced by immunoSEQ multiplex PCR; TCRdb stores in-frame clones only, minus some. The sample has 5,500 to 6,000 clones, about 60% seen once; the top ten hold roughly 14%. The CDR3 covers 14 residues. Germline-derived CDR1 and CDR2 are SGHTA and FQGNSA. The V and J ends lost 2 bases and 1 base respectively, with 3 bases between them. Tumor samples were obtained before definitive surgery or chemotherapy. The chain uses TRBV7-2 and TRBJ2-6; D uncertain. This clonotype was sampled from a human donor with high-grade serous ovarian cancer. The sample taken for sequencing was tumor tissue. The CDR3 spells CASSLQSGANVLTF. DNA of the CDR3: TGTGCCAGCAGCTTACAGTCTGGGGCCAACGTCCTGACTTTC.